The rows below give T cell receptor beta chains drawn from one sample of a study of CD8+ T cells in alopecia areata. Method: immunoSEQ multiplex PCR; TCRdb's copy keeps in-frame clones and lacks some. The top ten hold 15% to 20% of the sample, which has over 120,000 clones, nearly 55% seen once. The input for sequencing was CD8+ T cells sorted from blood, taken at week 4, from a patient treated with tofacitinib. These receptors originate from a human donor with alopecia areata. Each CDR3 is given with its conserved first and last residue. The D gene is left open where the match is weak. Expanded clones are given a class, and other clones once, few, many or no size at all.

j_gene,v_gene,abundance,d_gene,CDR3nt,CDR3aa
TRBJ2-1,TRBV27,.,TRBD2,TGTGCCAGCAGTCCCTCGGCGGGGGGGCAAAATGAGCAGTTCTTC,CASSPSAGGQNEQFF
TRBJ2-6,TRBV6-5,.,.,TGTGCCAGCAACAAAGGAGGGCCTGGGGCCAACGTCCTGACTTTC,CASNKGGPGANVLTF
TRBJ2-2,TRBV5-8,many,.,TGTGCCAGCAGCTTGCAGGGAATATGGACCGGGGAGCTGTTTTTT,CASSLQGIWTGELFF
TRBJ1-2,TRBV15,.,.,TGTGCCACCAGCCGATTGCTGCCGGGGATCCAAGGAGGCTACACCTTC,CATSRLLPGIQGGYTF
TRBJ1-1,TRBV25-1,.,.,TGTGCCAGCAGGTTAGCCTTGGGCACTGAAGCTTTCTTT,CASRLALGTEAFF
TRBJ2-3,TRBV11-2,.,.,TGTGCCAGCAGCCGGACTGGGCGGGGGCCAAGGGATACGCAGTATTTT,CASSRTGRGPRDTQYF
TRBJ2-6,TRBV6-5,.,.,TGTGCCAGCAGTTCAGGGTTATCTGGGGCCAACGTCCTGACTTTC,CASSSGLSGANVLTF
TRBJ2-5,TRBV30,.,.,TGTGCCTGGAGTGTCATGGACAGCCAAGAGACCCAGTACTTC,CAWSVMDSQETQYF
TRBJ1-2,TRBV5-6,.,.,TGTGCCAGCAGGGAGTCGGGGGTCTATGGCTACACCTTC,CASRESGVYGYTF
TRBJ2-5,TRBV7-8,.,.,TGTGCCAGCAGCCGCCAAGACGGGGAACGCGAGACCCAGTACTTC,CASSRQDGERETQYF
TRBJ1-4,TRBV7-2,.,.,TGTGCCAGCAGTATAACAGGGTCGCCTTCCGAAAAACTGTTTTTT,CASSITGSPSEKLFF
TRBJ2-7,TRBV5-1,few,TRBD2,TGCGCCTCCATGGGGGGGTCCAACTACGAGCAGTACTTC,CASMGGSNYEQYF
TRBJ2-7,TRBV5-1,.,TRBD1,TGCGCCAGCAGCTTGGCCGGGACAGGGTATTACGAGCAGTACTTC,CASSLAGTGYYEQYF
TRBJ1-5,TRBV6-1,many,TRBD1,TGTGCCAGCAGTGAAGATTTTTCAGGGGGCAGACAGCCCCAGCATTTT,CASSEDFSGGRQPQHF
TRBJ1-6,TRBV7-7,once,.,TGTGCTAGGGAGGGTCGGACACCCCTCCACTTT,CAREGRTPLHF
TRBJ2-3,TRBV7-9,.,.,TGTGCCCTCCGAAGCGGAGGCACTGGCACAGATACGCAGTATTTT,CALRSGGTGTDTQYF
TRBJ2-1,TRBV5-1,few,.,TGCGCCAGCAGCCAAAGATCGGGTTACAATGAGCAGTTCTTC,CASSQRSGYNEQFF
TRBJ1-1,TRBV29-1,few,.,TGCAGCGGGGTGAACACTGAAGCTTTCTTT,CSGVNTEAFF
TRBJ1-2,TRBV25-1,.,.,TGTGCCAGCAGTCCGGTGGGGGGTGGCTACACCTTC,CASSPVGGGYTF
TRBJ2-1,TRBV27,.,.,TGTGCCAGCAGACTAGGGCAGCAGTTCTTC,CASRLGQQFF
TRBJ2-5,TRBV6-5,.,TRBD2,TGTGCCAGCGCCGGGGGGGGTCGCTTTCAAGAGACCCAGTACTTC,CASAGGGRFQETQYF
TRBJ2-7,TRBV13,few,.,TGTGCCAGCAGCTTAGTTACACCCTACGAGCAGTACTTC,CASSLVTPYEQYF
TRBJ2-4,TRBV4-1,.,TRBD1,TGCGCCAGCAGCCCACAGGGGGTCAAAAACATTCAGTACTTC,CASSPQGVKNIQYF
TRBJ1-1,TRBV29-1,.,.,TGCAGCGTTGAAGATCCGGCGCTGAACACTGAAGCTTTCTTT,CSVEDPALNTEAFF
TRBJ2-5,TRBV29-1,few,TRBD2,TGCAGCGTTGAAGATCCGGGGCGGGGGGAGCAAGAGACCCAGTACTTC,CSVEDPGRGEQETQYF
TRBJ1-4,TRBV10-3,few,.,TGTGCCATCAGTGAGCGCCAGGGGACTAATGAAAAACTGTTTTTT,CAISERQGTNEKLFF
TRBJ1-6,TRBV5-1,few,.,TGCGCCAGCAGCCCGTGGGGGGGACGGTATAATTCACCCCTCCACTTT,CASSPWGGRYNSPLHF
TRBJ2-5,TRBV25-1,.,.,TGTGCCAGCAGGCCCAAGACCAGCGAACAAGAGACCCAGTACTTC,CASRPKTSEQETQYF
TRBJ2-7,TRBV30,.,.,TGTGCCTGGAGCTTAGACACGCAACCCTACGAGCAGTACTTC,CAWSLDTQPYEQYF
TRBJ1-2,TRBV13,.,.,TGTGCCAGCAGCTTCCTACGCCTCGACTATGGCTACACCTTC,CASSFLRLDYGYTF
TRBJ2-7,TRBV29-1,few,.,TGCAGCGTTCTGGGGGAAGGCGAGCAGTACTTC,CSVLGEGEQYF
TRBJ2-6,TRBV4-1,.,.,TGCGCCAGCAGCCAAGGATTTCAGGGGACTGGGGCCAACGTCCTGACTTTC,CASSQGFQGTGANVLTF